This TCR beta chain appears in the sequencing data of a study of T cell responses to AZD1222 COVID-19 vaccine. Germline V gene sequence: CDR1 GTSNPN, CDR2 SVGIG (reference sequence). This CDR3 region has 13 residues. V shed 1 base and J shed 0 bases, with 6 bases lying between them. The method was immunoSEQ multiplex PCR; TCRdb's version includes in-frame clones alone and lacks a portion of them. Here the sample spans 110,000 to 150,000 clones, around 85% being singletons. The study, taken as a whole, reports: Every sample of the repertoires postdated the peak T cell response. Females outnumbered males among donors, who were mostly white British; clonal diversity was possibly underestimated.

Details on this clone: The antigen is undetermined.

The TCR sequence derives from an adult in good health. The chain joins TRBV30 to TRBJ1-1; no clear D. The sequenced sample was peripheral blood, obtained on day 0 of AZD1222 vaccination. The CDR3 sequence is CAWSENLNTEAFF. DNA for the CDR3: TGTGCCTGGAGTGAGAACCTGAACACTGAAGCTTTCTTT. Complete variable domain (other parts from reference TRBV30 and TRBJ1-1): SQTIHQWPATLVQPVGSPLSLECTVEGTSNPNLYWYRQAAGRGLQLLFYSVGIGQISSEVPQNLSASRPQDRQFILSSKKLLLSDSGFYLCAWSENLNTEAFFGQGTRLTVV.